A selection of T cell receptor beta chains follows, all from one sample in a study of blood T cell repertoires in COVID-19. TCRdb's table, derived via immunoSEQ multiplex PCR, lists solely in-frame clones and lacks some. The repertoire consists of nearly 400,000 clones, with roughly 91% occurring once and the leading ten covering 1.5% to 2%. Sequenced input: PBMCs or T cells enriched from blood (not recorded which). These receptors all stem from a woman aged 30 to 39 who had recovered from COVID-19. Both conserved end residues are part of each CDR3. The order of the fields is J gene, D gene, clone size, V gene, CDR3 protein, CDR3 DNA. D genes are given only for firm matches. Clone size is not always given. Where it is, it says once, few, many or a class for expanded clones.

TRBJ1-4	TRBD1	few	TRBV28	CASSWDRLNEKLFF	TGTGCCAGCAGCTGGGACAGACTAAATGAAAAACTGTTTTTT
TRBJ1-3	-	-	TRBV19	CATGTPSSGNTIYF	TGTGCCACCGGGACACCTTCCTCTGGAAACACCATATATTTT
TRBJ1-6	-	-	TRBV7-2	CASSWARNNSPLHF	TGTGCCAGCAGCTGGGCCAGAAATAATTCACCCCTCCACTTT
TRBJ1-1	-	-	TRBV18	CASSPPTGSNTEAFF	TGTGCCAGCTCACCACCCACAGGGTCGAACACTGAAGCTTTCTTT
TRBJ2-3	TRBD2	-	TRBV7-9	CASIRASGGIDTDTQYF	TGTGCCAGCATTCGCGCTAGCGGGGGGATCGATACAGATACGCAGTATTTT
TRBJ1-6	-	-	TRBV6-5	CASSYRSPRNSPLHF	TGTGCCAGCAGCTATAGATCCCCGAGGAATTCACCCCTCCACTTT
TRBJ2-7	-	-	TRBV6-5	CATKKSGDGYEQYF	TGTGCCACCAAGAAATCAGGCGATGGCTACGAGCAGTACTTC
TRBJ1-2	-	once	TRBV9	CASSIGTYGYTF	TGTGCCAGCAGCATTGGGACTTATGGCTACACCTTC
TRBJ1-5	-	-	TRBV6-5	CASNSNQPQHF	TGTGCCAGCAATTCGAATCAGCCCCAGCATTTT
TRBJ2-7	-	-	TRBV3-1/TRBV3-2	CASSHPGFNSYEQYF	TGTGCCAGCAGCCACCCAGGATTTAACTCCTACGAGCAGTACTTC
TRBJ1-5	-	-	TRBV27	CASSLRGRKLHF	TGTGCCAGCAGTTTACGGGGGAGGAAATTGCATTTT
TRBJ2-2	-	-	TRBV11-3	CASSISGDTGELFF	TGTGCCAGCAGCATCTCAGGCGACACCGGGGAGCTGTTTTTT
TRBJ2-5	-	-	TRBV5-1	CASSRTAQETQYF	TGCGCCAGCAGCCGGACAGCACAAGAGACCCAGTACTTC
TRBJ1-6	TRBD1	-	TRBV7-8	CASSLAGAGGRHYNSPLHF	TGTGCCAGCAGCTTAGCCGGAGCAGGGGGCCGGCACTATAATTCACCCCTCCACTTT
TRBJ1-5	TRBD1	-	TRBV27	CASRTTGSAYNQPQHF	TGTGCCAGCAGGACGACAGGGTCGGCGTACAATCAGCCCCAGCATTTT
TRBJ1-2	-	-	TRBV15	CATSREGAPGYTF	TGTGCCACCAGCAGAGAGGGGGCGCCCGGCTACACCTTC
TRBJ1-5	-	-	TRBV10-2	CASSESISGFRNQPQHF	TGCGCCAGCAGTGAGTCGATTAGTGGTTTCCGCAATCAGCCCCAGCATTTT
TRBJ2-7	-	-	TRBV6-1	CASSETPTEPYEQYF	TGTGCCAGCAGTGAAACCCCGACAGAGCCCTACGAGCAGTACTTC
TRBJ1-4	-	once	TRBV28	CASSYPSTGGEKLFF	TGTGCCAGCAGTTACCCGTCGACCGGGGGTGAAAAACTGTTTTTT
TRBJ1-2	TRBD1	-	TRBV5-6	CASSPGQRYGYTF	TGTGCCAGCAGTCCGGGACAGAGGTATGGCTACACCTTC
TRBJ2-2	-	-	TRBV29-1	CSVDADSHTLSGTGELFF	TGCAGCGTTGATGCGGACAGCCACACCCTTTCGGGCACCGGGGAGCTGTTTTTT
TRBJ2-1	-	-	TRBV5-6	CASSWGTWDEQFF	TGTGCCAGCAGCTGGGGGACTTGGGATGAGCAGTTCTTC
TRBJ2-7	TRBD2	once	TRBV27	CASSLLAGGPYEQYF	TGTGCCAGCAGTTTGCTAGCGGGAGGGCCCTACGAGCAGTACTTC
TRBJ2-7	TRBD1	-	TRBV7-6	CASSLGQGVGYEQYF	TGTGCCAGCAGCTTAGGGCAGGGGGTGGGCTACGAGCAGTACTTC
TRBJ1-5	-	few	TRBV4-2	CASSQDAGGYQPQHF	TGTGCCAGCAGCCAAGATGCGGGAGGTTATCAGCCCCAGCATTTT
TRBJ2-1	TRBD2	-	TRBV29-1	CSVSSGYNEQFF	TGCAGCGTTTCTAGCGGCTACAATGAGCAGTTCTTC
TRBJ1-1	-	-	TRBV25-1	CASSVSGSLGDTEAFF	TGTGCCAGCAGTGTCTCGGGCTCGTTAGGGGACACTGAAGCTTTCTTT
TRBJ1-6	-	-	TRBV6-1	CASSGQESSYNSPLHF	TGTGCCAGCAGTGGACAGGAAAGCTCCTATAATTCACCCCTCCACTTT
TRBJ2-3	TRBD1	-	TRBV15	CATSPDRPSTDTQYF	TGTGCCACCAGTCCGGACAGGCCTAGCACAGATACGCAGTATTTT
TRBJ1-2	TRBD1	-	TRBV5-6	CASSWALETGTISGYTF	TGTGCCAGCAGCTGGGCCCTCGAGACAGGGACAATCTCCGGCTACACCTTC
TRBJ2-1	TRBD1	few	TRBV7-3	CASSIPGTGKFF	TGTGCCAGCAGTATCCCCGGGACAGGGAAGTTCTTC
TRBJ2-5	TRBD2	-	TRBV19	CASSHEAGVRETQYF	TGTGCCAGTAGTCACGAGGCGGGAGTGAGAGAGACCCAGTACTTC
TRBJ1-6	-	-	TRBV15	CATSRDRGGHWDSPLHF	TGTGCCACCAGCAGAGATCGCGGTGGACACTGGGATTCACCCCTCCACTTT
TRBJ1-2	-	-	TRBV7-3	CASSLRGQPPFYGYTF	TGTGCCAGCAGCTTAAGAGGACAGCCTCCCTTCTATGGCTACACCTTC
TRBJ1-1	-	once	TRBV3-1/TRBV3-2	CASSQDPDFGFTEAFF	TGTGCCAGCAGCCAAGATCCCGACTTCGGTTTCACTGAAGCTTTCTTT
TRBJ1-3	TRBD1	once	TRBV7-9	CASSSLTGEGSAIYF	TGTGCCAGCAGCTCCCTTACAGGGGAAGGAAGCGCCATATATTTT
TRBJ2-7	-	-	TRBV29-1	CSVKGRRGYEQYF	TGCAGCGTGAAGGGCAGGAGGGGCTACGAGCAGTACTTC
TRBJ1-1	-	-	TRBV3-1/TRBV3-2	CASSQEAQGNTEAFF	TGTGCCAGCAGCCAAGAGGCCCAGGGAAACACTGAAGCTTTCTTT
TRBJ2-6	-	-	TRBV30	CAWSSVAGANVLTF	TGTGCCTGGAGTTCTGTAGCCGGGGCCAACGTCCTGACTTTC